The clone carrying this T cell receptor beta chain was recorded at least ten times. The observed sequence ends 3 residues before the CDR3 terminus, with the missing tail filled in from the germline J gene. Data came from immunoSEQ multiplex PCR; TCRdb stores just in-frame clones and leaves some out. Sampling found approximately 45,000 clones, none seen once. The sample belongs to a study of T cell clonality in common variable immunodeficiency. This CDR3 has 14 amino acids. Trimming at V came to 2 bases and at J to 4 bases, leaving 2 bases not matched to a gene. Germline assignment: CDR1 KGHSH and CDR2 LQKENI. Caucasian heritage predominated among both patients and controls.

The rearrangement joins TRBV18 to TRBJ1-5; 7 bases match TRBD1. Input material: peripheral blood mononuclear cells. This TCR was recovered from a person aged 18 to 70 in good health. The sequenced part of the CDR3 DNA is TGTGCCAGCTCACCATGGGACAGTAATCAGCCC. This encodes CASSPWDSNQP. The whole CDR3 protein reads CASSPWDSNQPQHF.